This entry lists 11 T cell receptor beta chains sequenced from one sample in a study of glioma-infiltrating T cells after dendritic cell vaccination. Produced via immunoSEQ multiplex PCR; TCRdb's table is partial and in-frame only. The table shows 95,000 or so clones, with over 75% occurring only once. The sequencing used blood, collected before dendritic cell vaccination. The receptors come from a human donor with glioblastoma.

CDR3: CASSFVPYNSPLHF. The CDR3 region has the DNA TGTGCCAGCAGCTTCGTTCCGTATAATTCACCCCTCCACTTT. The J gene is TRBJ1-6, the V gene TRBV5-8, with D unclear. Germline V gene sequence: CDR1 SGHTS, CDR2 YDEGEE. The CDR3 consists of 14 residues. V was clipped by 2 bases and J by 4 bases, with 7 bases between them.

This clone occurred once. The chain has TRBV10-1 and TRBJ2-5, with 10 bases matching TRBD2. The V gene's germline CDR1 is WNHNN and CDR2 SYGVQD (reference sequence). CDR3 length: 14 amino acids. The V segment lost 3 bases and the J segment 5 bases; nucleotides outside the gene matches: 3. CDR3 protein: CASSELGLAETQYF. In DNA form, the CDR3 reads TGCGCCAGCAGTGAATTGGGACTAGCGGAGACCCAGTACTTC.

Only one count was recorded for this clone. The chain is built from TRBV5-1 and TRBJ2-1; 8 positions match TRBD2. V shed 4 bases and J 6 bases; nucleotides not matched to a gene: 6. This CDR3 region has 14 residues. Germline V gene lookup returns CDR1 SGHRS and CDR2 YFSETQ. In DNA form, the CDR3 reads TGCGCCAGCAGCCCGGACACTAGCGGCAATGAGCAGTTCTTC. It codes for CASSPDTSGNEQFF. The entire variable domain, with the rest obtained from reference TRBV5-1 and TRBJ2-1, is as follows: KAGVTQTPRYLIKTRGQQVTLSCSPISGHRSVSWYQQTPGQGLQFLFEYFSETQRNKGNFPGRFSGRQFSNSRSEMNVSTLELGDSALYLCASSPDTSGNEQFFGPGTRLTVL.

A single count supports this clone. V and J are TRBV27 and TRBJ1-5, with a weak D call TRBD1 (5 bases). CDR3 length: 13 amino acids. Per the germline V gene, CDR1 is MNHEY and CDR2 is SMNVEV (reference sequence). V lost 5 bases, J lost 7 bases, and 12 bases lay in between. The DNA of the CDR3 is TGTGCCAGCAGTCCCCCCCAGGGACAGCCCCAGCATTTT. It translates to CASSPPQGQPQHF.

The chain links TRBV7-6 to TRBJ2-1, with 13 bases fitting TRBD2. The germline gives CDR1 SGHVS, CDR2 FNYEAQ. V was pared by 5 bases and J by 9 bases, with 10 bases of the junction left unmatched. The CDR3 sequence is 16 residues long. CDR3 nucleotide sequence: TGTGCCAGCAGCCTTACCCCGGGACTAGCGGGGATTGAGCAGTTCTTC. It encodes CASSLTPGLAGIEQFF.

This clone was detected once. V usage is TRBV6-5 and J usage is TRBJ1-1; weak D call: TRBD1 (6 bases). From germline, CDR1 is MNHEY and CDR2 SVGAGI. Trimming took 6 bases from V and 6 from J, leaving 17 bases between them. This CDR3 region has 14 residues. For the CDR3, the DNA is TGTGCCAGCAGCCGACGACAGGAAAGTCCTGAAGCTTTCTTT. It encodes CASSRRQESPEAFF.

This clone was observed a single time. V is TRBV7-5 and J is TRBJ1-6. TRBV7-5 is designated a pseudogene. This CDR3 contains 18 residues. The CDR3 protein is CVRSLVRTLSEGYSPLHF. CDR3 nucleotides: TGTGTCAGAAGCTTAGTTCGGACCCTAAGTGAGGGTTATTCACCCCTCCACTTT.

The rearrangement links TRBV2 to TRBJ2-1, with D possibly TRBD2 on 5 matching bases. The germline V gene encodes CDR1 SNHLY and CDR2 FYNNEI. The CDR3 has 11 residues. Deletions cut 8 bases from V and 5 bases from J, with 7 bases between. CDR3 sequence (DNA): TGTGCCAGCTCGGGAAACAATGAGCAGTTCTTC. Amino acids: CASSGNNEQFF.

This clone was observed once. V is TRBV5-1 and J is TRBJ1-4; D is perhaps TRBD1 (5 bases). The CDR3 is 16 amino acids. Germline CDR1 and CDR2: SGHRS and YFSETQ. V was cut by 2 bases and J by 8 bases, with 19 bases left in between. The CDR3 coding sequence is TGCGCCAGCAGCTTACTTGCCAGGGCGGAATGGGAAAAACTGTTTTTT. This translates into CASSLLARAEWEKLFF.

The chain has TRBV2 and TRBJ1-6, with a tentative D call TRBD1 (5 bases). Per germline, CDR1 SNHLY and CDR2 FYNNEI. V lost 7 bases, J lost 10 bases, and 11 bases lay in between. The CDR3 loop spans 12 amino acids. This chain's CDR3 is CASTLGGSPLHF. CDR3 nucleotide sequence: TGTGCCAGCACCCTCGGGGGGTCACCCCTCCACTTT.

DNA of the CDR3: TGCGCCAGCAGCTTGAGGGGGAACACCGGGGAGCTGTTTTTT. This translates into CASSLRGNTGELFF. The chain couples TRBV5-1 to TRBJ2-2; possible D gene TRBD1, 5 bases. This CDR3 is built from 14 residues. The V and J ends lost 1 base and 1 base respectively, with 5 bases between them. Germline-derived CDR1 and CDR2 are SGHRS and YFSETQ. Drawing the rest from reference TRBV5-1 and TRBJ2-2, the complete variable domain is KAGVTQTPRYLIKTRGQQVTLSCSPISGHRSVSWYQQTPGQGLQFLFEYFSETQRNKGNFPGRFSGRQFSNSRSEMNVSTLELGDSALYLCASSLRGNTGELFFGEGSRLTVL.